The 13 T cell receptor beta chains below were found in one sample sequenced in a study of shared clonotypes between healthy human individuals. Generated by immunoSEQ multiplex PCR, the TCRdb table keeps only in-frame clones and is missing some. Among some 2,100,000 clones listed, about 94% were seen once. Material for sequencing was naive CD4+ T cells sorted from blood. The subset here: CD45RA+ positively selected. These receptors came from a man younger than 35 in good health.

CDR3 amino acids: CASSLLGQALTDTQYF. The CDR3 nucleotides are TGTGCCAGCAGTTTATTAGGTCAGGCCCTCACAGATACGCAGTATTTT. The chain employs TRBV28 and TRBJ2-3, with D uncertain. Trimming removed 1 base at V and 2 bases at J, with 13 bases between. The CDR3 consists of 16 residues. CDR1 is MDHEN, CDR2 SYDVKM, per germline.

V gene TRBV11-2 combines with J gene TRBJ2-1; D is tentatively TRBD1 or TRBD2 (5 bases each). V was pared by 2 bases and J by 3 bases, with 14 bases between. The CDR3 is 16 amino acids. In germline, CDR1 is SGHAT, CDR2 FQNNGV. The CDR3, as DNA: TGTGCCAGCAGCTTACCCGGGACCAAGGGCTACAATGAGCAGTTCTTC. This translates into CASSLPGTKGYNEQFF.

This chain connects TRBV28 to TRBJ2-1; D gene ambiguous. The germline CDR1 and CDR2 sequences are MDHEN and SYDVKM. The CDR3 is 11 amino acids. V lost 2 bases, J lost 12 bases, and 8 bases lay in between. The CDR3 DNA follows: TGTGCCAGCAGTTTAGGTCTCGCGCAGTTCTTC. Translation: CASSLGLAQFF.

This rearrangement joins TRBV5-1 to TRBJ1-6, with D possibly TRBD1 on 6 matching bases. The CDR3 sequence is 14 residues long. Trimming took off 4 bases at V and 8 bases at J, with 13 bases between the two ends. Germline CDR1 is SGHRS and CDR2 is YFSETQ. DNA of the CDR3: TGCGCCAGCAGCGGGACACGTTTGGATTCACCCCTCCACTTT. It is translated as CASSGTRLDSPLHF.

This sequence joins TRBV6-1 and TRBJ2-5; possible D gene TRBD2, 5 bases. The CDR3 is 13 amino acids. V was clipped by 7 bases and J by 0 bases, with 9 bases between them. Germline CDR1 and CDR2: MNHNS and SASEGT. For the CDR3, the DNA is TGTGCCAGCACAAGGGAGTACCAAGAGACCCAGTACTTC. It yields the protein CASTREYQETQYF.

The gene calls are TRBV9 and TRBJ1-5, with 10 bases aligning to TRBD1. Per germline, CDR1 SGDLS and CDR2 YYNGEE. This CDR3 spans 15 amino acids. The J segment lost 7 bases and the V segment lost 3 bases, leaving 7 bases of the junction unmatched. The CDR3 DNA is TGTGCCAGCAGCGCTGGGACAGGGGACGAACAGCCCCAGCATTTT. Translated, it gives CASSAGTGDEQPQHF.

About this clone: The sample holds other DNA sequences that translate to the same CDR3. This chain joins TRBV9 and TRBJ2-2; a weak D match, TRBD2 (5 bases). Trimming shortened V by 1 base and J by 0 bases, and 10 bases separated the two germline ends. Germline lookup yields CDR1 SGDLS and CDR2 YYNGEE. This CDR3 has 16 amino acids. The CDR3 protein is CASSVTGFANTGELFF. The CDR3 nucleotides are TGTGCCAGCAGCGTAACGGGATTCGCGAACACCGGGGAGCTGTTTTTT. The full variable domain, its missing parts supplied by reference TRBV9 and TRBJ2-2, is DSGVTQTPKHLITATGQRVTLRCSPRSGDLSVYWYQQSLDQGLQFLIQYYNGEERAKGNILERFSAQQFPDLHSELNLSSLELGDSALYFCASSVTGFANTGELFFGEGSRLTVL.

The chain couples TRBV30 to TRBJ2-1; TRBD1 is a possible D gene (5 bases). From germline, CDR1 is GTSNPN and CDR2 SVGIG (reference sequence). Deletions cut 3 bases from V and 5 bases from J, with 17 bases between. This CDR3 has 15 amino acids. Here the CDR3 DNA reads TGTGCCTGGAGGGGATGGGCAGGGTATGACAATGAGCAGTTCTTC. Its translation is CAWRGWAGYDNEQFF. Based on the CDR3 plus reference TRBV30 and TRBJ2-1, the full variable domain is SQTIHQWPATLVQPVGSPLSLECTVEGTSNPNLYWYRQAAGRGLQLLFYSVGIGQISSEVPQNLSASRPQDRQFILSSKKLLLSDSGFYLCAWRGWAGYDNEQFFGPGTRLTVL.

V and J are TRBV7-2 and TRBJ2-2, with 9 bases aligning to TRBD1. CDR1 is SGHTA, CDR2 FQGNSA, per germline. This CDR3 is built from 18 residues. V was pared by 2 bases and J by 5 bases, with 12 bases of the junction left unmatched. This chain's CDR3 is CASSLMRRDRVWTGELFF. CDR3 bases: TGTGCCAGCAGCTTAATGAGGCGGGACAGGGTGTGGACCGGGGAGCTGTTTTTT.

The chain is built from TRBV14 and TRBJ2-7, with 8 nucleotides matching TRBD1. CDR1 and CDR2 (germline): SGHDN, FVKESK. V lost 4 bases to trimming and J lost 0 bases; unmatched junction nucleotides: 2. The CDR3 sequence is 14 residues long. The CDR3 DNA follows: TGTGCCAGCAGCCGGACAGGGAGCTCCTACGAGCAGTACTTC. Encoded protein: CASSRTGSSYEQYF.

This clone has only one observation. The V and J genes are TRBV5-1 and TRBJ2-5, with 7 bases identical to TRBD1. This CDR3 region has 16 residues. V shed 0 bases, J shed 5 bases, and the junction held 10 bases outside the gene matches. Per the germline V gene, CDR1 is SGHRS and CDR2 is YFSETQ. This CDR3 is CASSLASVTGIETQYF. CDR3 DNA: TGCGCCAGCAGCTTGGCCAGCGTGACAGGGATTGAGACCCAGTACTTC.

The chain carries TRBV7-2 and TRBJ1-6; no definite D call. Per the germline V gene, CDR1 is SGHTA and CDR2 is FQGNSA. The germline V and J ends were trimmed by 2 bases and 7 bases, with 3 bases remaining between them. The CDR3 has 12 amino acids. CDR3 nucleotides: TGTGCCAGCAGCTTACAAAATTCACCCCTCCACTTT. Its translation: CASSLQNSPLHF.

The V and J genes are TRBV7-2 and TRBJ1-1; 7 bases fit TRBD1. Germline V CDR1 and CDR2: SGHTA, FQGNSA. J lost 4 bases, V lost 5 bases, and 7 bases had no gene match. This CDR3 contains 14 residues. CDR3 sequence reads: CASSQSGQLTEAFF. The CDR3 DNA follows: TGTGCCAGCAGCCAATCGGGACAGCTCACTGAAGCTTTCTTT.